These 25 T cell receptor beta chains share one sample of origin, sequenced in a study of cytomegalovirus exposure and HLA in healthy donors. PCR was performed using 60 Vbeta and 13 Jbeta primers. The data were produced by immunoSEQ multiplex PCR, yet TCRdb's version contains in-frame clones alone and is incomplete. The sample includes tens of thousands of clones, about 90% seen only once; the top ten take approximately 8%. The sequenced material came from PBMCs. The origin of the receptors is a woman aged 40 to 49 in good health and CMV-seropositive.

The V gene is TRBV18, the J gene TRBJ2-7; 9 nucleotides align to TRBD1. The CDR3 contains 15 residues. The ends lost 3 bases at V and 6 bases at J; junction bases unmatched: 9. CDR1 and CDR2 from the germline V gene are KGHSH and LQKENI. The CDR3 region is CASSPSGQGRVEQYF. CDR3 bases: TGTGCCAGCTCACCTTCCGGACAGGGGAGAGTCGAGCAGTACTTC.

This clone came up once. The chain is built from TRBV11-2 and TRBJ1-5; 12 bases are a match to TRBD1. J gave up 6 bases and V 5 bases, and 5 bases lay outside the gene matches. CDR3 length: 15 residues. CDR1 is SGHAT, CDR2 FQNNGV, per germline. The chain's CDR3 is CASSTGTGGFQPQHF. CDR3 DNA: TGTGCCAGCAGCACGGGGACAGGGGGCTTTCAGCCCCAGCATTTT.

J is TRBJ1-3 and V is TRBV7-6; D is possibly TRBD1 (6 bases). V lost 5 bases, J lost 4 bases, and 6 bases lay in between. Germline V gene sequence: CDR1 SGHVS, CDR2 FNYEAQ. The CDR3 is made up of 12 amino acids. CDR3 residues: CASSDRGNTIYF. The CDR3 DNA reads TGTGCCAGCAGCGACAGGGGAAACACCATATATTTT.

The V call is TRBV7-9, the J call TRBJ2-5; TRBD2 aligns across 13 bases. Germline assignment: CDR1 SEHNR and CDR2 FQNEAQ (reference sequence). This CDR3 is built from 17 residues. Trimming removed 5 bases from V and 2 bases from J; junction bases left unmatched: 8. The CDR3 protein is CASSRGLAGPLQETQYF. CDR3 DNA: TGTGCCAGCAGCAGGGGACTAGCGGGGCCTTTACAAGAGACCCAGTACTTC. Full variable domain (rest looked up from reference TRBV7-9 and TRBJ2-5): DTGVSQNPRHKITKRGQNVTFRCDPISEHNRLYWYRQTLGQGPEFLTYFQNEAQLEKSRLLSDRFSAERPKGSFSTLEIQRTEQGDSAMYLCASSRGLAGPLQETQYFGPGTRLLVL.

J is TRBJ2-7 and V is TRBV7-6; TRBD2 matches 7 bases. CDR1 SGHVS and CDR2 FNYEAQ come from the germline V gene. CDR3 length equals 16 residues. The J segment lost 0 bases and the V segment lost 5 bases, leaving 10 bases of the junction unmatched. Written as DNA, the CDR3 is TGTGCCAGCAGCCCCACTAGCGCCTGGGGCTCCTACGAGCAGTACTTC. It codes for CASSPTSAWGSYEQYF.

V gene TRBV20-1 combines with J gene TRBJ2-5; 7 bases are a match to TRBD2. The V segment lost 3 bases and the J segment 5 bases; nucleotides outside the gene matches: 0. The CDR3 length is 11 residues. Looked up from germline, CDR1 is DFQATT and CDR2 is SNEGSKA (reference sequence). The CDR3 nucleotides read TGCAGTGCTAGGGGGGGGGAGACCCAGTACTTC. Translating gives CSARGGETQYF.

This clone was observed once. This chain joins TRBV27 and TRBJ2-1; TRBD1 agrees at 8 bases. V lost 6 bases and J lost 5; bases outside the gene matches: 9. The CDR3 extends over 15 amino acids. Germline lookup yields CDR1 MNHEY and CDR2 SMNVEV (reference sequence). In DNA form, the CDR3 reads TGTGCCAGCAGGCCGAGGCCACAGGGGGACAATGAGCAGTTCTTC. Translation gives CASRPRPQGDNEQFF.

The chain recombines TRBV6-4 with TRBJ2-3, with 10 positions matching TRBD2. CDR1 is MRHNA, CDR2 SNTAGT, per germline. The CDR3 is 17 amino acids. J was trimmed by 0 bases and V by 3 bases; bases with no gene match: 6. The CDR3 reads CASSEASGSASTDTQYF. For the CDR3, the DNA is TGTGCCAGCAGTGAGGCTAGCGGGAGTGCGAGCACAGATACGCAGTATTTT.

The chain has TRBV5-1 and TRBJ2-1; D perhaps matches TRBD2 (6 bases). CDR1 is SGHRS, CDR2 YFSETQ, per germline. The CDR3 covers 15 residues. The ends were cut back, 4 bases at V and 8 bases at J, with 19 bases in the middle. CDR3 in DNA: TGCGCCAGCAGCCCCATGGGAGGTGGCAGGGATGAGCAGTTCTTC. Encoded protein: CASSPMGGGRDEQFF.

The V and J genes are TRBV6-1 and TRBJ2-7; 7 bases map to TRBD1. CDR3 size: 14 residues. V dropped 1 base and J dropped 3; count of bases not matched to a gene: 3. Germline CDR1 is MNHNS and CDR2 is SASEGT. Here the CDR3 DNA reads TGTGCCAGCAGTGAAGGACAGGGCGTCTACGAGCAGTACTTC. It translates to CASSEGQGVYEQYF.

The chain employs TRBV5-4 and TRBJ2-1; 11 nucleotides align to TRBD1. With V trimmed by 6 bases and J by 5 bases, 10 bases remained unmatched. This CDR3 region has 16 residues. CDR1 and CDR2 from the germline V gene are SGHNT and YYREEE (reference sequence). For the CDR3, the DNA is TGTGCCAGCAAACTTTCCGGGACAGGGGGGAACAATGAGCAGTTCTTC. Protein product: CASKLSGTGGNNEQFF.

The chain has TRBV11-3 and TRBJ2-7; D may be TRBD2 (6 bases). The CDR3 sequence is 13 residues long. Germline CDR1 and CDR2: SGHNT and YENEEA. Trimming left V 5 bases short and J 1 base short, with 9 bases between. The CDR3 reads CASSVGSSYEQYF. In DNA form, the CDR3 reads TGTGCCAGCAGCGTCGGGAGTTCCTACGAGCAGTACTTC. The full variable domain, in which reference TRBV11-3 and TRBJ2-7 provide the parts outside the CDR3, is EAGVVQSPRYKIIEKKQPVAFWCNPISGHNTLYWYLQNLGQGPELLIRYENEEAVDDSQLPKDRFSAERLKGVDSTLKIQPAELGDSAVYLCASSVGSSYEQYFGPGTRLTVT.

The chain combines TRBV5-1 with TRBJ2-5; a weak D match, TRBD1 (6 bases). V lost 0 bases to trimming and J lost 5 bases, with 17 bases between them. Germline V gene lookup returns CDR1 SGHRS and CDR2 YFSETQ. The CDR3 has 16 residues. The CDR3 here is CASSLAGTNFGETQYF. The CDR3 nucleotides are TGCGCCAGCAGCTTGGCCGGGACAAATTTTGGGGAGACCCAGTACTTC.

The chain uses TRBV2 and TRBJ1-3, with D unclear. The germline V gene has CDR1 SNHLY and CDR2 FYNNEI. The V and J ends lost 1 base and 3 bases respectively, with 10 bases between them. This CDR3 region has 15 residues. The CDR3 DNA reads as TGTGCCAGCAGTGAAGACAGCAGGATTGGAAACACCATATATTTT. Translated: CASSEDSRIGNTIYF.

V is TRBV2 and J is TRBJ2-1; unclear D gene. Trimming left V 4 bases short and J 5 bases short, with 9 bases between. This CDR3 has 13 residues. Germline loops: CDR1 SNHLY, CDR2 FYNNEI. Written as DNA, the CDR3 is TGTGCCAGCAGTGTCAACAGAAACAATGAGCAGTTCTTC. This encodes CASSVNRNNEQFF. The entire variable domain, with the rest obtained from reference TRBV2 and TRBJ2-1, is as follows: EPEVTQTPSHQVTQMGQEVILRCVPISNHLYFYWYRQILGQKVEFLVSFYNNEISEKSEIFDDQFSVERPDGSNFTLKIRSTKLEDSAMYFCASSVNRNNEQFFGPGTRLTVL.

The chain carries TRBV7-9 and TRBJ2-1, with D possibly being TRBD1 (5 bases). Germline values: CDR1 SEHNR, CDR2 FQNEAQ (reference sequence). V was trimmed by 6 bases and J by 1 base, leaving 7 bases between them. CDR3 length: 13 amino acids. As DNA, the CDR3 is TGTGCCAGCAGGGGGCTTTCCTACAATGAGCAGTTCTTC. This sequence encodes CASRGLSYNEQFF. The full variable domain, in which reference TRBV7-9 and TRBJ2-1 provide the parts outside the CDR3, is DTGVSQNPRHKITKRGQNVTFRCDPISEHNRLYWYRQTLGQGPEFLTYFQNEAQLEKSRLLSDRFSAERPKGSFSTLEIQRTEQGDSAMYLCASRGLSYNEQFFGPGTRLTVL.

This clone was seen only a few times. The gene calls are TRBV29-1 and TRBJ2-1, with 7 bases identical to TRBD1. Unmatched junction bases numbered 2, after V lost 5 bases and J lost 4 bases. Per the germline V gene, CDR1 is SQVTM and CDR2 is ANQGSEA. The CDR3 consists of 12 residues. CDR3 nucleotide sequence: TGCAGCGTTCAACAGGGGTACAATGAGCAGTTCTTC. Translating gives CSVQQGYNEQFF.

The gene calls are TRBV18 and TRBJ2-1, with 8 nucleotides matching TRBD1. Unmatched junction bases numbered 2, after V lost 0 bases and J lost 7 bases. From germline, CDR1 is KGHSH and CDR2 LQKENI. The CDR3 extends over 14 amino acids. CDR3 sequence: CASSPPDRANEQFF. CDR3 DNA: TGTGCCAGCTCACCACCGGACAGGGCGAATGAGCAGTTCTTC.

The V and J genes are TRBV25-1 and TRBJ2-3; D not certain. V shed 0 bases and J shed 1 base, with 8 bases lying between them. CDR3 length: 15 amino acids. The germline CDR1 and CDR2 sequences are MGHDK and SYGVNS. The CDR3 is CASSEYRRGTDTQYF. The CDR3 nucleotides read TGTGCCAGCAGTGAATATCGCCGGGGCACAGATACGCAGTATTTT.

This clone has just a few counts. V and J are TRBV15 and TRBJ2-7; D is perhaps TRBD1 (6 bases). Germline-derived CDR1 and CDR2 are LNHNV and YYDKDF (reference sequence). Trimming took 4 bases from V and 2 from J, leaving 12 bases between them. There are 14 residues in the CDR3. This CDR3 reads CATSTKQGPYEQYF. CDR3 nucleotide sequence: TGTGCCACCAGCACAAAACAGGGACCCTACGAGCAGTACTTC.

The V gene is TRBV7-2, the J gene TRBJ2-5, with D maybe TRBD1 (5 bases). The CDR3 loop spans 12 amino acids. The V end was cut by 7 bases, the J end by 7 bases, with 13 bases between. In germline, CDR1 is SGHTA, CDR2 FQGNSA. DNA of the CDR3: TGTGCCAGCAACCCCTCCACAGGGACCCAGTACTTC. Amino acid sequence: CASNPSTGTQYF.

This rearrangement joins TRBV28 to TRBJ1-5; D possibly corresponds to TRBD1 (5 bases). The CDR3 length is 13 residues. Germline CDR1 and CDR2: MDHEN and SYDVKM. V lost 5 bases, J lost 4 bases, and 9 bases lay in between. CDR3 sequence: CASSPGWNQPQHF. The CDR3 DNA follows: TGTGCCAGCAGTCCAGGGTGGAATCAGCCCCAGCATTTT.

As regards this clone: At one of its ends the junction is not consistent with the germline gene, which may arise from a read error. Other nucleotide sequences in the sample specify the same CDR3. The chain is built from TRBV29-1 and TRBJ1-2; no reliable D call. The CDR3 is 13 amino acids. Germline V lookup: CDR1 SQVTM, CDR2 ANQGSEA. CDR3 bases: TGCAGCGTTGAATTCGGAGCTAACTATGGCTACACTTTC. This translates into CSVEFGANYGYTF.

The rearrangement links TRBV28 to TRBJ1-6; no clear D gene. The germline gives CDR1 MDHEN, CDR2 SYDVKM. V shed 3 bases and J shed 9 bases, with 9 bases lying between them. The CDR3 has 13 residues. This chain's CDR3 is CASSFDNGSPLHF. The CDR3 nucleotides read TGTGCCAGCAGTTTCGACAACGGTTCACCCCTCCACTTT.

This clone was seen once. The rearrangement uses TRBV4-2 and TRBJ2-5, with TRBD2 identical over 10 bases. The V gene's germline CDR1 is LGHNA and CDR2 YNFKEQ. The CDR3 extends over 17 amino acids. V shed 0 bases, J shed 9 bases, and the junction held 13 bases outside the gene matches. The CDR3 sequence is CASSQDGATSGTRAQYF. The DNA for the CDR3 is TGTGCCAGCAGCCAAGACGGCGCTACTAGCGGGACCAGGGCCCAGTACTTC.